This passage covers 20 T cell receptor beta chains from one sample sequenced in a study of graft-versus-host responses after intestinal transplantation. Using immunoSEQ multiplex PCR, the repertoire was profiled, and TCRdb retains in-frame clones only, with some absent. Among tens of thousands of clones, roughly 91% were seen once, and the ten largest hold nearly 0.5%. Their target antigens are unknown. Material: unstimulated CD8+ T cells sorted from spleen or lymph node cells, obtained before intestinal transplant. Receptor source: a human donor who received an intestinal transplant.

This chain connects TRBV19 to TRBJ2-1; 8 bases agree with TRBD2. CDR1 is LNHDA, CDR2 SQIVND, per germline (reference sequence). Losses at the gene ends were 7 bases for V and 5 bases for J; bases not matched to a gene: 10. The CDR3 length is 15 residues. CDR3 amino acids: CASTISSGGHNEQFF. The DNA of the CDR3 is TGTGCCAGTACAATATCGAGCGGGGGCCACAATGAGCAGTTCTTC.

The chain employs TRBV11-2 and TRBJ2-5, with 11 bases identical to TRBD1. Germline V gene lookup returns CDR1 SGHAT and CDR2 FQNNGV. There are 15 residues in the CDR3. V gave up 5 bases and J gave up 4 bases; unmatched junction bases: 6. The CDR3 loop is CASSPWDRGGETQYF. In DNA, the CDR3 is TGTGCCAGCAGCCCTTGGGACAGGGGGGGAGAGACCCAGTACTTC.

The chain carries TRBV4-1 and TRBJ1-1; D is perhaps TRBD1 (5 bases). The germline V gene has CDR1 MGHRA and CDR2 YSYEKL. Trimming pared 1 base from V and 4 bases from J, leaving 13 bases between. This CDR3 has 15 amino acids. The CDR3 sequence is CASSQAGVVFTEAFF. The CDR3 DNA reads as TGCGCCAGCAGCCAAGCGGGGGTCGTATTCACTGAAGCTTTCTTT.

To note about this clone: The sample has other DNA sequences that encode this CDR3 too. This chain uses TRBV30 with TRBJ1-1, with 8 nucleotides matching TRBD1. J gave up 7 bases and V 0 bases, and 4 bases lay outside the gene matches. The CDR3 covers 13 residues. The V gene's germline CDR1 is GTSNPN and CDR2 SVGIG (reference sequence). In DNA, the CDR3 is TGTGCCTGGAGTGTCCAGGGGGCGAGTGAAGCTTTCTTT. Protein sequence: CAWSVQGASEAFF.

CDR3 sequence reads: CATYKNRDRVNNEQFF. In nucleotides, the CDR3 is TGTGCCACCTATAAAAACCGGGACAGGGTTAACAATGAGCAGTTCTTC. The J gene is TRBJ2-1, the V gene TRBV7-9; 9 nucleotides agree with TRBD1. The CDR3 has 16 amino acids. Germline CDR1 SEHNR, CDR2 FQNEAQ (reference sequence). J was trimmed by 5 bases and V by 10 bases; bases with no gene match: 15.

V gene TRBV19 combines with J gene TRBJ1-5; tentative D call: TRBD1 (5 bases). V was shortened by 8 bases and J by 7 bases, with 12 bases between the two germline ends. The CDR3 is 12 residues long. Germline values: CDR1 LNHDA, CDR2 SQIVND (reference sequence). The CDR3 region is CASAGYGQPQHF. The CDR3 DNA reads as TGTGCCAGTGCAGGGTATGGACAGCCCCAGCATTTT.

The chain joins TRBV6-8 to TRBJ2-5; 8 bases match TRBD1. Unmatched junction bases numbered 8, after V lost 3 bases and J lost 5 bases. CDR1 and CDR2 from the germline V gene are MNHGY and SAAAGT. This CDR3 region has 15 residues. CDR3 bases: TGTGCCAGCAGTTATGACCTCGGGGACAGGGAGACCCAGTACTTC. Protein: CASSYDLGDRETQYF.

The chain carries TRBV29-1 and TRBJ2-2, with 8 bases lining up with TRBD2. CDR3 length equals 15 residues. J gave up 2 bases and V 4 bases, and 6 bases lay outside the gene matches. Per the germline V gene, CDR1 is SQVTM and CDR2 is ANQGSEA. This CDR3 reads CSVGVAGTNTGELFF. Here the CDR3 DNA reads TGCAGCGTTGGGGTAGCGGGGACCAACACCGGGGAGCTGTTTTTT.

The chain links TRBV11-2 to TRBJ2-7, with 9 bases aligning to TRBD1. Germline assignment: CDR1 SGHAT and CDR2 FQNNGV. This CDR3 is 15 amino acids long. Unmatched junction bases numbered 7, after V lost 5 bases and J lost 2 bases. This CDR3 reads CASSQSGTGTYEQYF. CDR3 bases: TGTGCCAGCAGCCAATCCGGGACAGGGACCTACGAGCAGTACTTC.

CDR3 sequence (DNA): TGTGCCAGCAGTTTTCCCGGGGATGAGCAGTTCTTC. Amino acid sequence: CASSFPGDEQFF. This chain joins TRBV27 and TRBJ2-1, with a tentative D call TRBD2 (5 bases). Trimming removed 3 bases from V and 8 bases from J, with 8 bases in between. This CDR3 is built from 12 residues. CDR1 is MNHEY, CDR2 SMNVEV, per germline (reference sequence).

This chain uses TRBV29-1 with TRBJ2-2; perhaps TRBD1 as D (6 bases). The CDR3 extends over 15 amino acids. Trimming cost V 7 bases and J 0 bases, with 15 bases left between them. Germline-derived CDR1 and CDR2 are SQVTM and ANQGSEA. CDR3 nucleotide sequence: TGCAGCGCTACCCGGACAGAAACGAACACCGGGGAGCTGTTTTTT. It yields the protein CSATRTETNTGELFF.

The chain is built from TRBV11-2 and TRBJ1-4, with a tentative D call TRBD1 (5 bases). CDR1 and CDR2 from the germline V gene are SGHAT and FQNNGV. The CDR3 length is 12 residues. V lost 3 bases and J 12 bases, leaving 11 bases between the germline ends. The CDR3 loop is CASSFGGTELFF. As DNA, the CDR3 is TGTGCCAGCAGCTTTGGGGGGACGGAACTGTTTTTT. Supplemented by reference TRBV11-2 and TRBJ1-4, the full variable domain reads EAGVAQSPRYKIIEKRQSVAFWCNPISGHATLYWYQQILGQGPKLLIQFQNNGVVDDSQLPKDRFSAERLKGVDSTLKIQPAKLEDSAVYLCASSFGGTELFFGSGTQLSVL.

This clone occurred once. One junction end disagrees with the germline gene, perhaps due to a read error. The sample holds other DNA sequences that translate to the same CDR3. The CDR3 here is CASSFRRVDAEAFF. The CDR3 nucleotides read TGTGCCAGCAGCTTCCGCAGGGTGGACGCTGAAGCCTTCTTT. V and J are TRBV7-9 and TRBJ1-1; possible D gene TRBD1, 5 bases. The CDR3 extends over 14 amino acids. Germline V gives CDR1 SEHNR, CDR2 FQNEAQ (reference sequence).

V is TRBV19 and J is TRBJ2-2, with D perhaps TRBD1 (5 bases). V lost 6 bases and J 0 bases, leaving 11 bases between the germline ends. The CDR3 has 15 amino acids. The germline V gene encodes CDR1 LNHDA and CDR2 SQIVND (reference sequence). The CDR3 DNA reads as TGTGCCAGTAGCCCACAGGCTACGAACACCGGGGAGCTGTTTTTT. Amino acids: CASSPQATNTGELFF.

V gene TRBV4-3 combines with J gene TRBJ2-7; tentatively, D is TRBD1 (5 bases). Germline CDR1 is LGHNA and CDR2 is YSLEER. The CDR3 contains 14 residues. With 0 bases removed from V and 2 bases from J, the gap between germline ends came to 8 bases. The CDR3 here is CASSQETETYEQYF. The CDR3 DNA reads TGCGCCAGCAGCCAAGAGACAGAGACCTACGAGCAGTACTTC.

The chain combines TRBV28 with TRBJ1-1, with D unresolved. Germline lookup yields CDR1 MDHEN and CDR2 SYDVKM. The CDR3 is made up of 14 amino acids. The V gene lost 3 bases and the J gene lost 2 bases, with 10 bases spanning the gap. In DNA form, the CDR3 reads TGTGCCAGCAGTTTGGGCACTGTCAACACTGAAGCTTTCTTT. This translates into CASSLGTVNTEAFF.

This clone was counted a few times. This chain joins TRBV5-6 and TRBJ2-7; 8 positions agree with TRBD1. The CDR3 length is 16 residues. Germline V gene lookup returns CDR1 SGHDT and CDR2 YYEEEE. The ends lost 4 bases at V and 2 bases at J; junction bases unmatched: 11. CDR3 amino acids: CASSLQAGQATYEQYF. CDR3 nucleotides: TGTGCCAGCAGCCTCCAGGCGGGACAGGCGACCTACGAGCAGTACTTC.

The rearrangement links TRBV7-2 to TRBJ2-7; no reliable D call. CDR1 and CDR2 from the germline V gene are SGHTA and FQGNSA. This CDR3 spans 13 amino acids. V lost 5 bases, J lost 2 bases, and 10 bases lay in between. The CDR3 DNA sequence: TGTGCCAGCAGCCCAAGAAGCCCCTACGAGCAGTACTTC. Amino acids: CASSPRSPYEQYF.

This clone has more than one count but fewer than ten. This chain joins TRBV2 and TRBJ1-5; D remains unclear. CDR3 length: 14 residues. Germline CDR1 reads SNHLY; CDR2 reads FYNNEI. V was clipped by 4 bases and J by 7 bases, with 14 bases between them. For the CDR3, the DNA is TGTGCCAGCAGTGGGCAGGAAGTCGGCCAGCCCCAGCATTTT. This gives the protein CASSGQEVGQPQHF.

This clone was counted once. This chain links TRBV20-1 with TRBJ1-1; D is perhaps TRBD1 (6 bases). The CDR3 runs 11 residues. Germline V gene data show CDR1 as DFQATT and CDR2 as SNEGSKA (reference sequence). V lost 6 bases, J lost 6 bases, and 11 bases lay in between. The CDR3 coding sequence is TGCAGTGCGAAACAGGGTCCTGAAGCTTTCTTT. Its protein is CSAKQGPEAFF.